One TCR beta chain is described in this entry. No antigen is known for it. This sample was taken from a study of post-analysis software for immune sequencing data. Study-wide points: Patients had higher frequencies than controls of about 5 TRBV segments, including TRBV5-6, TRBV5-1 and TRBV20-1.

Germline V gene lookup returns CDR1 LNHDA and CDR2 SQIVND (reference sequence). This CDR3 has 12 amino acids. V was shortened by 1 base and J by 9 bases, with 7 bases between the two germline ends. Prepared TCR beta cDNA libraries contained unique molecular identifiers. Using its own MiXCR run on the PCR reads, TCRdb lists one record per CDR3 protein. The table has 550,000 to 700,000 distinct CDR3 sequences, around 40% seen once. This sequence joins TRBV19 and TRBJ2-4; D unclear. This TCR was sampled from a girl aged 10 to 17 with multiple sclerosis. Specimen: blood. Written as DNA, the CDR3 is TGTGCCAGTAGTATAGGGCAAGGCATTCAGTACTTC. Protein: CASSIGQGIQYF.